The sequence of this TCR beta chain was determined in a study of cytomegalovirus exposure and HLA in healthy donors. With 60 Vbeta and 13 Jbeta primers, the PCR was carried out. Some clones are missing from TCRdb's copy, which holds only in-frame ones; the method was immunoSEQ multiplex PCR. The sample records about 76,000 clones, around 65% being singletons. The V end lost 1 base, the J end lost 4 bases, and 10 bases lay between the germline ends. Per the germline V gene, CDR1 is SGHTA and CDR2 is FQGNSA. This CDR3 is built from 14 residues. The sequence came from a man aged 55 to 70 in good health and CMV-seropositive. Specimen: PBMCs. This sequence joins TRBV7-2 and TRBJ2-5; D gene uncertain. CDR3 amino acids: CASSLDNGGETQYF. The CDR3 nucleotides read TGTGCCAGCAGCTTAGATAACGGTGGAGAGACCCAGTACTTC.